These T cell receptor beta chains were read from a single sample in a study of T cells in Graves' hyperthyroidism and ophthalmopathy. TCRdb itself ran the multiplex PCR reads through MiXCR, one entry per CDR3 protein. The sample includes around 340,000 distinct CDR3 sequences, approximately 17% seen only once; the top ten take around 35%. Specimen: blood. The receptors were gathered from a man aged 25-45 years with Graves' hyperthyroidism. CDR3s include the opening cysteine and the closing phenylalanine or tryptophan. The D gene is left open where the match is weak. Clone size appears in some rows only: once, few, many, or a class for an expanded clone.

J,size,V,D,DNA,CDR3
TRBJ2-1,many,TRBV18,TRBD2,TGTGCCAGCTCACCCGGGGGGACGCTGGATGAGCAGTTCTTC,CASSPGGTLDEQFF
TRBJ2-3,NA,TRBV9,NA,TGTGCCAGCAGCCCAGGCGCGGTCCGCACAGATACGCAGTATTTT,CASSPGAVRTDTQYF
TRBJ2-2,few,TRBV6-1,TRBD1,TGTGCCACCTTCTCCAGGGGGCTCCGCACCGGGGAGCTGTTTTTT,CATFSRGLRTGELFF
TRBJ2-3,many,TRBV11-2,NA,TGTGCCAGCAGCTTAGTGCAAGGCACAGATACGCAGTATTTT,CASSLVQGTDTQYF
TRBJ2-3,few,TRBV12-3/TRBV12-4,NA,TGTGCCAGCAGTTCGCTAGAGCGGTTCACAGATACGCAGTATTTT,CASSSLERFTDTQYF
TRBJ1-2,many,TRBV3-1,NA,TGTGCCAGCAGCCAATCAGTATCGCACTATGGCTACACCTTC,CASSQSVSHYGYTF
TRBJ2-5,few,TRBV5-4,NA,TGTGCCAGCAGCCCCCTGACAGGACGCCAAGAGACCCAGTACTTC,CASSPLTGRQETQYF
TRBJ2-7,many,TRBV11-2,TRBD1,TGTGCCAGCAGCTTAGGGGCACAGGGGAGCTCCTACGAGCAGTACTTC,CASSLGAQGSSYEQYF
TRBJ2-5,many,TRBV2,TRBD1,TGTGCCACCGGGACAGAACAAGAGACCCAGTACTTC,CATGTEQETQYF
TRBJ2-2,many,TRBV29-1,NA,TGCAGCGGTGGAACAGGTTCGAACACCGGGGAGCTGTTTTTT,CSGGTGSNTGELFF
TRBJ2-1,NA,TRBV9,TRBD2,TGTGCCAGCAGCGTAGGCGGGAGGGGTAAGAATGAGCAGTTCTTC,CASSVGGRGKNEQFF
TRBJ1-4,many,TRBV6-1,NA,TGTGCCACCCTTATCGGGGCTAATGATGGAAAACTGTTTTTT,CATLIGANDGKLFF
TRBJ2-7,once,TRBV28,TRBD1,TGTGCCGGCAGTCCGGGGGGGACAGGGGAAACGCAGTACTTC,CAGSPGGTGETQYF
TRBJ1-5,many,TRBV28,NA,TGTGCCAGCAGTTTATCTCAAACAGGGTTGTCCCAGCATTTT,CASSLSQTGLSQHF
TRBJ2-3,NA,TRBV29-1,NA,TGCAGCGTTGAGTTCCGTGGGCGGGGACGTTCGGCAGATACGCAGTATTTT,CSVEFRGRGRSADTQYF
TRBJ1-4,few,TRBV30,NA,TGTGCCCGGAGTGAGGGTTTTAATGAAAAACTGTTTTTT,CARSEGFNEKLFF
TRBJ2-1,NA,TRBV5-4,TRBD2,TGTGCCAGCAGCTTGGTTGGTAGCGGGAGTTCCGATGAGCAGTTCTTC,CASSLVGSGSSDEQFF
TRBJ2-5,few,TRBV19,NA,TGTGCCAGTAGCCCGACCCAGGGCATTGGGGAGACCCAGTACTTC,CASSPTQGIGETQYF
TRBJ2-3,NA,TRBV6-4,NA,TGTGCCAGCAGTGACTCTTTAGAAGCAGATACGCAGTATTTT,CASSDSLEADTQYF
TRBJ1-4,NA,TRBV29-1,NA,TGCAGCGCGGTTAATGAAAAACTGTTTTTT,CSAVNEKLFF
TRBJ1-1,NA,TRBV20-1,NA,TGCAGTGCTAGAGTAGGGGTGGCTTTCTTT,CSARVGVAFF
TRBJ2-2,many,TRBV7-2,NA,TGTGCCAGCAGCTTAGTCAGTACCGGGACCGGGGAGCTGTTTTTT,CASSLVSTGTGELFF
TRBJ2-1,NA,TRBV5-1,TRBD2,TGCGCCAGCAGCTTGAGGGACTACAGAGGTGAGCAGTTCTTC,CASSLRDYRGEQFF
TRBJ1-4,few,TRBV4-2,TRBD1,TGTGCCAGCAGTCAACAGGGGAATGAAAAACTGTTTTTT,CASSQQGNEKLFF
TRBJ1-2,few,TRBV29-1,TRBD1,TGCAGCGCTCCGGGACAGGGTGGTGGCTACACCTTC,CSAPGQGGGYTF
TRBJ1-6,few,TRBV27,NA,TGTGCCAGCTCCTCCCTCCAAAATTCACCCCTCCACTTT,CASSSLQNSPLHF
TRBJ1-6,many,TRBV20-1,NA,TGCAGTGCTAGAGATTCGGGCGGGCGTGATTCACCCCTCCACTTT,CSARDSGGRDSPLHF